These T cell receptor beta chains were read from a single sample in a study of human T cells and chemical hapten exposure. TCRdb re-called the RACE reads with MiXCR, one entry per CDR3 protein. Of 330,000 or so distinct CDR3 sequences in the sample, roughly 6.3% are singletons; the top ten hold around 5.6%. The specimen comprised whole blood, sampled in connection with sensitization to the hapten diphenylcyclopropenone (DPC). All receptors come from a woman between 18 and 29 years old with alopecia areata. Some clones in this sample may be carry-over from other donors' samples. The CDR3 runs from the conserved cysteine through the conserved F or W. The D gene is left open where the match is weak. Some rows have no size entry. The others give once, few or many, or a class for an expanded clone.

abundance,v_gene,d_gene,j_gene,len,CDR3nt,CDR3aa
NA,TRBV3-1,TRBD2,TRBJ2-2,15,TGTGCCAGCAGCGTGGGAGGGCGGGGGGAATTGGAGCTGTTTTTT,CASSVGGRGELELFF
many,TRBV29-1,TRBD1,TRBJ1-2,13,TGCAGCGTCCAGAGTATGGACAGGGACGGCTACACCTTC,CSVQSMDRDGYTF
many,TRBV13,NA,TRBJ1-2,12,TGTGCCAGCAGCTCCGGACAGCGCCAACGCACCTTC,CASSSGQRQRTF
many,TRBV12-5,NA,TRBJ1-1,14,TGTGCTAGTGGTTCCGGACTGGTGAACACTGAAGCTTTCTTT,CASGSGLVNTEAFF
few,TRBV6-2/TRBV6-3,NA,TRBJ1-1,12,TGTGCCAGCAGTTACTCCACAGGGAAAGCTTTCTTT,CASSYSTGKAFF
few,TRBV27,TRBD1,TRBJ2-7,17,TGTGCCAGCAGCCAACTTCTCACCGGGACAGCGAGGGACGAGCAGTACTTC,CASSQLLTGTARDEQYF
many,TRBV20-1,TRBD2,TRBJ2-3,14,TGCAGTGCGCCCATGACGGGGGGGCCAAATACGCAGTATTTT,CSAPMTGGPNTQYF
many,TRBV25-1,NA,TRBJ2-3,13,TGTGCCAGCAGTATAGGGCTAGGAGGAACGCAGTATTTT,CASSIGLGGTQYF
many,TRBV4-2,NA,TRBJ1-2,13,TGTGCCAGCAGCTCAGGGGTAGGCTATGGCTACACCTTC,CASSSGVGYGYTF
NA,TRBV7-2,NA,TRBJ1-4,16,TGTGCCAGCAGATCTAATACGGGGGGCTCTAATGAAAAACTGTTTTTT,CASRSNTGGSNEKLFF
few,TRBV7-3,TRBD1,TRBJ1-6,14,TGTGCCAGCAGCGAAGGGACAGCTAATTCACCCCTCCACTTT,CASSEGTANSPLHF
few,TRBV7-9,TRBD1,TRBJ2-2,15,TGTGCCAGCAGCTCCATGACAGGGGCCTACGAGGAGCTGTTTTTT,CASSSMTGAYEELFF
many,TRBV6-6,TRBD1,TRBJ2-1,17,TGTGCCAGCAGTTACTCCTCCAGGGGGCAAAGGGCGGATGAGCAGTTCTTC,CASSYSSRGQRADEQFF
few,TRBV7-2,TRBD2,TRBJ2-5,16,TGTGCCAGCAGCTTTGAACTAGCGGGGGGCCAAGAGACCCAGTACTTC,CASSFELAGGQETQYF
NA,TRBV21-1,NA,TRBJ1-4,14,TGTGCCAGCACCTCGGCACCATTGGATGAAAAACTGTTTTTT,CASTSAPLDEKLFF
NA,TRBV5-1,TRBD1,TRBJ2-5,15,TGCGCCAGCAGCTTGGGCGACAGGGGTTGGGAGACCCAGTACTTC,CASSLGDRGWETQYF
NA,TRBV9,NA,TRBJ2-7,14,TGTGCCAGCAGCACTCGGGACGGACCCTACGAGCAGTACTTC,CASSTRDGPYEQYF
NA,TRBV6-2/TRBV6-3,NA,TRBJ1-2,12,TGTGCCAGCAGTCGGGGGGTCGATGGCTACACCTTC,CASSRGVDGYTF
NA,TRBV2,TRBD1,TRBJ1-6,13,TGTGCCACCAAAGACAGGGAAGGATCACCCCTCCACTTT,CATKDREGSPLHF
few,TRBV20-1,NA,TRBJ1-4,14,TGCAGTGCTACTGAACCACTAACTAATGAAAAACTGTTTTTT,CSATEPLTNEKLFF
NA,TRBV5-4,NA,TRBJ1-2,17,TGTGCCAGCAGCCCCGGCCCTACCGCTCTCGTATTGAGAGGCTACACCTTC,CASSPGPTALVLRGYTF
many,TRBV12-3/TRBV12-4,NA,TRBJ1-4,15,TGTGCCAGCAGCCAGACCGGGCTAACTAATGAAAAACTGTTTTTT,CASSQTGLTNEKLFF
NA,TRBV24-1,NA,TRBJ2-2,16,TGTGCCACCAGTGATTTGCGGGATGGGAACACCGGGGAGCTGTTTTTT,CATSDLRDGNTGELFF
NA,TRBV6-2/TRBV6-3,TRBD2,TRBJ2-3,17,TGTGCCAGCAGTTACCGCCCGGCCGGGGGGGCCTTAGATACGCAGTATTTT,CASSYRPAGGALDTQYF
few,TRBV29-1,TRBD1,TRBJ2-7,12,TGCAGCGTTGAAGGACAGGGCTACGAGCAGTACTTC,CSVEGQGYEQYF
few,TRBV6-2/TRBV6-3,NA,TRBJ2-7,12,TGTGCCAGCATATCGGTTTCCTACGAGCAGTACTTC,CASISVSYEQYF
many,TRBV10-3,NA,TRBJ2-5,13,TGTGCCATCAGTGAAGACAGAAAAGAGACCCAGTACTTC,CAISEDRKETQYF
few,TRBV24-1,NA,TRBJ2-2,12,TGTGCCACCAGTGACGGACCCGGGGAGCTGTTTTTT,CATSDGPGELFF
few,TRBV12-3/TRBV12-4,NA,TRBJ2-7,14,TGTGCCAGCAGTTTAAGCTCCCCGTATTTAGAGCAGTACTTC,CASSLSSPYLEQYF
NA,TRBV4-3,TRBD1,TRBJ2-6,17,TGCGCCAGCAGCCAAGAGTCACAGGGGAGCGGGGCCAACGTCCTGACTTTC,CASSQESQGSGANVLTF
NA,TRBV28,NA,TRBJ2-7,12,TGTGCCAGCGATGGCAGGACCTACGAGCAGTACTTC,CASDGRTYEQYF
many,TRBV7-2,NA,TRBJ1-4,14,TGTGCCAGCAGCTTCGGGGGCGCGAGTGAAAAACTGTTTTTT,CASSFGGASEKLFF
few,TRBV10-3,NA,TRBJ2-7,13,TGTGCCATCAGTGAGGGGCAACCCTACGAGCAGTACTTC,CAISEGQPYEQYF
few,TRBV7-2,TRBD1,TRBJ1-4,16,TGTGCCAGCAGCGCGCGACAGGGCTGGACTAATGAAAAACTGTTTTTT,CASSARQGWTNEKLFF
NA,TRBV27,NA,TRBJ1-5,12,TGTGCCAGCAGTTTATCGTGCAGGCCCCAGCATTTT,CASSLSCRPQHF
few,TRBV7-9,TRBD2,TRBJ2-1,17,TGTGCCAGCAGCTTAGGGGCTAGCGGGGGAGCCTACAATGAGCAGTTCTTC,CASSLGASGGAYNEQFF
few,TRBV6-5,NA,TRBJ1-1,15,TGTGCCAGCAGTTACTCGTCACAGGTGAACACTGAAGCTTTCTTT,CASSYSSQVNTEAFF
many,TRBV7-3,TRBD2,TRBJ2-1,14,TGTGCCAGCAGTCTCTTGGGAGGGTGGGATGAGCAGTTCTTC,CASSLLGGWDEQFF
many,TRBV18,NA,TRBJ2-7,12,TGTGCCAGCTCAGCGGACACCTACGAGCAGTACTTC,CASSADTYEQYF
many,TRBV11-2,NA,TRBJ2-5,15,TGTGCCAGCAGCTTAGATTCTGGGGGTGGGGAGACCCAGTACTTC,CASSLDSGGGETQYF
many,TRBV4-2,TRBD2,TRBJ2-3,17,TGTGCCAGCAGCCAGTCCCGCGGGGGAGGAGGCACAGATACGCAGTATTTT,CASSQSRGGGGTDTQYF
many,TRBV6-2/TRBV6-3,NA,TRBJ2-2,14,TGTGCCAGCAGCTCGGGGGACGCCTCCGGGGAGCTGTTTTTT,CASSSGDASGELFF
many,TRBV4-2,NA,TRBJ1-2,15,TGTGCCAGCAGCCAAGATCGTAACAGGGTTTATGGCTACACCTTC,CASSQDRNRVYGYTF
many,TRBV12-3/TRBV12-4,NA,TRBJ1-5,13,TGTGCCAGCAGTTTTGATGGCAATCAGCCCCAGCATTTT,CASSFDGNQPQHF
many,TRBV4-3,NA,TRBJ1-5,16,TGCGCCAGCAGCCAAGATTTCGGTATAAACAATCAGCCCCAGCATTTT,CASSQDFGINNQPQHF
few,TRBV4-3,TRBD2,TRBJ2-3,16,TGCGCCAGCAGCCAAGTCAGCGGGGGGGCCAAGGATACGCAGTATTTT,CASSQVSGGAKDTQYF
few,TRBV6-5,NA,TRBJ2-6,16,TGTGCCAGCAGTTCCGCGGACATCTCTGGGGCCAACGTCCTGACTTTC,CASSSADISGANVLTF
NA,TRBV28,TRBD2,TRBJ2-1,14,TGTGCCAGCAGTTCTGCGGGGGCCTACAATGAGCAGTTCTTC,CASSSAGAYNEQFF
many,TRBV6-2/TRBV6-3,TRBD2,TRBJ2-3,17,TGTGCCAGCAGTTATAATACTCGGCTAGCGGGGGACTATACGCAGTATTTT,CASSYNTRLAGDYTQYF
NA,TRBV2,NA,TRBJ1-1,12,TGTGCCAGCAGTGAAGGGGGCTTTGAAGCTTTCTTT,CASSEGGFEAFF
few,TRBV6-2/TRBV6-3,NA,TRBJ2-7,12,TGTGCCATCAGCCAGGTGGGGTACGAGCAGTACTTC,CAISQVGYEQYF
few,TRBV28,NA,TRBJ2-7,12,TGTGCCAGCAGTGCGGGACCCTTGGAGCAGTACTTC,CASSAGPLEQYF
NA,TRBV20-1,NA,TRBJ1-1,13,TGCAGTGCTGGCGGCGGGGGGGTCACTGAAGCTTTCTTT,CSAGGGGVTEAFF
many,TRBV20-1,NA,TRBJ1-6,15,TGCAGTGCTAGAGAAGGGACTAACGACGGCTCACCCCTCCACTTT,CSAREGTNDGSPLHF
many,TRBV10-3,NA,TRBJ1-2,15,TGTGCCATCAGTGTCTCCCGGGACTCCCTAGGAGGCTACACCTTC,CAISVSRDSLGGYTF
many,TRBV12-3/TRBV12-4,NA,TRBJ1-1,16,TGTGCCAGCAGCCCCGAACAGGGATTCATGAACACTGAAGCTTTCTTT,CASSPEQGFMNTEAFF
NA,TRBV20-1,NA,TRBJ2-3,15,TGCAGTGCTAGAGATAGGGGGGGCGCCACAGATACGCAGTATTTT,CSARDRGGATDTQYF
NA,TRBV2,TRBD2,TRBJ2-5,15,TGTGCCAGCAGAGGGACTAGCGTAAGCCGGGAGACCCAGTACTTC,CASRGTSVSRETQYF
few,TRBV4-3,NA,TRBJ2-6,16,TGCGCCAGCAGCCAAGATGCGGGTTCTGGGGCCAACGTCCTGACTTTC,CASSQDAGSGANVLTF